What follows describes a single T cell receptor beta chain. Its antigen has not been determined. No much larger clone is present one base from it, and per-base qualities are unavailable. The data derive from a study of technical replicates of blood from a few donors (dated by TCRdb to about 2017). CDR1 and CDR2 are read off the germline V gene as SNHLY and FYNNEI. Including the terminal cysteine and phenylalanine, the CDR3 comprises 11 residues. Just the 33-base CDR3 DNA is kept, in frame starting at base 1. Cut back by 8 bases and 2 bases, the V and J ends lie 7 bases apart. Library method: the immunoSEQ multiplex PCR assay. TCRdb carries this immuneACCESS record with in-frame sequences only. Its versions omit some clonotypes, under half of them owing to an unresolved V gene in the studies checked, with the rest unexplained. The sample table contains over 70,000 clones; only one count was recorded for 95% of them. The ten largest account for approximately 0.35% of the sample.

The sample consisted of T cells isolated from PBMCs. The rearranged segments are TRBV2 and TRBJ2-7; the D gene is perhaps TRBD2, on 5 matching bases. The sequence came from a human donor in good health. This receptor carries the CDR3 CASWGAYEQYF. DNA sequence: TGTGCCAGCTGGGGAGCCTACGAGCAGTACTTC.